The 19 T cell receptor beta chains below all came from one sample that was sequenced in a study of T cell responses to AZD1222 COVID-19 vaccine. The table came from immunoSEQ multiplex PCR; TCRdb's copy has only in-frame clones and leaves some out. Among around 100,000 clones listed, approximately 88% were seen once. Sample: peripheral blood, taken on day 0 of AZD1222 vaccination. These receptors all come from an adult in good health.

This rearrangement joins TRBV7-2 to TRBJ2-6; D uncertain. The V end was cut by 1 base, the J end by 0 bases, with 10 bases between. Germline CDR1 reads SGHTA; CDR2 reads FQGNSA. The length of the CDR3 is 17 residues. DNA of the CDR3: TGTGCCAGCAGCTTAGGCACGGCTGTCTCTGGGGCCAACGTCCTGACTTTC. Translating it yields CASSLGTAVSGANVLTF.

The chain recombines TRBV19 with TRBJ1-1; TRBD1 matches 9 bases. Per germline, CDR1 LNHDA and CDR2 SQIVND (reference sequence). The CDR3 runs 15 residues. V shed 5 bases, J shed 4 bases, and the junction held 8 bases outside the gene matches. CDR3 in DNA: TGTGCCAGTAGTCCCCACAGGGGGCTGGTCACTGAAGCTTTCTTT. Translation gives CASSPHRGLVTEAFF. Looking up the rest from reference TRBV19 and TRBJ1-1 gives the full variable domain: DGGITQSPKYLFRKEGQNVTLSCEQNLNHDAMYWYRQDPGQGLRLIYYSQIVNDFQKGDIAEGYSVSREKKESFPLTVTSAQKNPTAFYLCASSPHRGLVTEAFFGQGTRLTVV.

This clone was counted only a few times. The chain has TRBV28 and TRBJ2-1; 7 bases are a match to TRBD1. J was trimmed by 7 bases and V by 2 bases; bases with no gene match: 11. Germline values: CDR1 MDHEN, CDR2 SYDVKM. The CDR3 runs 16 residues. The CDR3 spells CASSLGRGRRMNEQFF. CDR3 coding DNA: TGTGCCAGCAGTTTAGGTAGGGGGCGTCGTATGAATGAGCAGTTCTTC.

The CDR3 loop reads CASSPPRTGVNEQFF. For the CDR3, the DNA is TGTGCCAGCTCACCACCGCGAACAGGGGTCAATGAGCAGTTCTTC. This chain connects TRBV18 to TRBJ2-1, with 7 bases fitting TRBD1. There are 15 residues in the CDR3. CDR1 and CDR2 from the germline V gene are KGHSH and LQKENI. V shed 0 bases and J 6 bases; nucleotides not matched to a gene: 5.

The V and J genes are TRBV12-5 and TRBJ2-1; D may be TRBD1 (7 bases). The ends were cut back, 4 bases at V and 1 base at J, with 11 bases in the middle. The germline CDR1 and CDR2 sequences are LGHNT and FRNRAP. The CDR3 has 15 residues. In DNA, the CDR3 is TGTGCTAGTGGTTGGGGGGACAGATCCTACAATGAGCAGTTCTTC. The encoded protein is CASGWGDRSYNEQFF.

The genes are TRBV4-3 and TRBJ2-2, with TRBD2 identical over 7 bases. The J segment lost 2 bases and the V segment lost 1 base, leaving 4 bases of the junction unmatched. The germline CDR1 and CDR2 sequences are LGHNA and YSLEER. There are 16 residues in the CDR3. The CDR3 loop is CASSQASGGNTGELFF. Written as DNA, the CDR3 is TGCGCCAGCAGCCAAGCGTCGGGAGGTAACACCGGGGAGCTGTTTTTT.

The chain combines TRBV6-5 with TRBJ1-1, with D hard to call. Germline V CDR1 and CDR2: MNHEY, SVGAGI. The V end was cut by 6 bases, the J end by 3 bases, with 17 bases between. The CDR3 loop spans 15 amino acids. The CDR3 nucleotides read TGTGCCAGCAGATCGACCATGGACGGCTACACTGAAGCTTTCTTT. Its protein is CASRSTMDGYTEAFF.

The rearrangement links TRBV5-4 to TRBJ1-2; 9 positions agree with TRBD1. This CDR3 contains 16 residues. Germline-derived CDR1 and CDR2 are SGHNT and YYREEE (reference sequence). The trim removed 4 bases at V and 3 bases at J, leaving 10 bases unmatched. CDR3 amino acids: CASSLSGQGSHYGYTF. Written as DNA, the CDR3 is TGTGCCAGCAGCCTAAGTGGACAGGGGAGTCACTATGGCTACACCTTC.

J is TRBJ1-1 and V is TRBV30; D remains ambiguous. The V end was cut by 2 bases, the J end by 0 bases, with 16 bases between. The CDR3 is made up of 16 amino acids. Germline assignment: CDR1 GTSNPN and CDR2 SVGIG (reference sequence). The CDR3 sequence: CAWSRAGASLNTEAFF. The CDR3 nucleotides read TGTGCCTGGAGTCGCGCAGGCGCTTCATTGAACACTGAAGCTTTCTTT.

This chain links TRBV1 with TRBJ2-7; the table's D call TRBD1 went unverified against the DNA. TRBV1 is a pseudogene locus. This CDR3 is built from 13 residues. The CDR3 DNA sequence: TGCACCAGCAGCCACGACAGGGGCGACGAGCAGTACTTC. It translates to CTSSHDRGDEQYF.

V is TRBV15 and J is TRBJ1-3; D is unclear. Trimming shortened V by 1 base and J by 4 bases, and 8 bases separated the two germline ends. The CDR3 runs to 14 residues. Germline values: CDR1 LNHNV, CDR2 YYDKDF (reference sequence). The CDR3 nucleotides read TGTGCCACCAGCAGAGGGTTCCAAGGAAACACCATATATTTT. Amino acids: CATSRGFQGNTIYF.

The chain recombines TRBV7-2 with TRBJ2-7; TRBD2 is a possible D gene (5 bases). Trimming took 1 base from V and 6 from J, leaving 28 bases between them. The CDR3 length is 19 residues. In germline, CDR1 is SGHTA, CDR2 FQGNSA. This CDR3 reads CASSLGKVRLCSYFSEQYV. CDR3 DNA sequence: TGTGCCAGCAGCTTAGGCAAGGTGAGACTATGCTCCTATTTTTCCGAGCAGTACGTC.

Here the CDR3 DNA reads TGTGCCAGCAGTTGGGGGAAGTACACTGAAGCTTTCTTT. Encoded protein: CASSWGKYTEAFF. The chain combines TRBV6-5 with TRBJ1-1, with D maybe TRBD1 (5 bases). Trimming pared 4 bases from V and 3 bases from J, leaving 9 bases between. The CDR3 has 13 amino acids. In germline, CDR1 is MNHEY, CDR2 SVGAGI.

This sequence joins TRBV21-1 and TRBJ2-7; the DNA was not compared with TRBD1, the D call given in the table. TRBV21-1 is assigned pseudogene status. This CDR3 spans 17 amino acids. The CDR3 bases are TGTGCCAGCAGCAACCCTAAACCGGGACAGGGGGCTTACGAGCAGTACTTC. Protein product: CASSNPKPGQGAYEQYF.

The CDR3 DNA sequence: TGTGCCAGCAGCGATCGTGGGTCAGCTTTCTTT. Protein product: CASSDRGSAFF. The chain has TRBV12-3 or TRBV12-4 and TRBJ1-1; no clear D gene. Trimming pared 6 bases from V and 10 bases from J, leaving 12 bases between. The CDR3 consists of 11 residues.

The chain joins TRBV20-1 to TRBJ2-1, with TRBD2 matching 7 bases. In germline, CDR1 is DFQATT, CDR2 SNEGSKA (reference sequence). The CDR3 consists of 14 residues. Trimming cost V 3 bases and J 6 bases; bases outside gene matches: 8. In DNA form, the CDR3 reads TGCAGTGCTAGTCAGCGGGAACGAGGCAATGAGCAGTTCTTC. This gives the protein CSASQRERGNEQFF.

The CDR3 reads CASSDRTKDTQYF. DNA of the CDR3: TGTGCCAGTAGTGATCGGACAAAAGATACGCAGTATTTT. The chain has TRBV19 and TRBJ2-3, with a weak D call TRBD1 (5 bases). The CDR3 has 13 residues. CDR1 is LNHDA and CDR2 is SQIVND in the germline V gene (reference sequence). Trimming left V 5 bases short and J 5 bases short, with 11 bases between.

The V gene is TRBV6-6, the J gene TRBJ1-4, with 7 bases identical to TRBD1. CDR1 and CDR2 from the germline V gene are MNHNY and SVGAGI (reference sequence). Trimming at V came to 5 bases and at J to 7 bases, leaving 7 bases not matched to a gene. CDR3 length: 14 residues. This chain's CDR3 is CASSRQGRGEKLFF. The CDR3 DNA is TGTGCCAGCAGTAGACAGGGTCGGGGTGAAAAACTGTTTTTT.

This clone was seen a few times. CDR3 loop: CASRAAEAVNSPLHF. In DNA, the CDR3 is TGTGCCAGCAGGGCTGCCGAGGCAGTGAATTCACCCCTCCACTTT. V usage is TRBV2 and J usage is TRBJ1-6; D is unclear. Germline CDR1 and CDR2: SNHLY and FYNNEI. The V gene lost 6 bases and the J gene lost 7 bases, with 16 bases spanning the gap. This CDR3 is built from 15 residues.